This T cell receptor (beta chain) comes out of a study of OX40 agonist ivuxolimab in advanced cancers. Germline CDR1 and CDR2: MNHNS and SASEGT. The germline V and J ends were trimmed by 3 bases and 11 bases, with 19 bases remaining between them. The CDR3 runs to 14 residues. With regard to this clone: The antigen is unknown.

Study-level points and caveats: CD4+ and CD8+ blood T cells expanded clonally by week 6 at 0.1 to 3.0 mg/kg.

This table comes from immunoSEQ multiplex PCR, and its TCRdb copy is limited to in-frame clones, with some not included. Of about 58,000 clones listed, approximately 78% were seen once; the top ten hold more than 0.65%. J is TRBJ1-1 and V is TRBV6-1; D is ambiguous. The receptor was derived from an adult with an advanced solid tumor such as melanoma, head and neck, liver or kidney cancer. Source: CD4+ or CD8+ T cells sorted from blood, taken in a trial of the OX40 agonist ivuxolimab. The DNA for the CDR3 is TGTGCCAGCAGTGAGAGAGGTTCAAAGGCGACGGCTTTCTTT. Encoded protein: CASSERGSKATAFF.